The next 24 T cell receptor beta chains were all read from a single sample in a study of cytomegalovirus exposure and HLA in healthy donors. Amplification used 60 Vbeta primers and 13 Jbeta primers. Measured with immunoSEQ multiplex PCR; TCRdb has only the in-frame clones, and not every one. Altogether about 140,000 clones are present, approximately 77% being singletons, with the ten largest covering 4% to 6%. Sequencing was carried out using PBMCs. The receptors originated from a woman between 45 and 60 years old in good health and CMV-seronegative.

In nucleotides, the CDR3 is TGTGCCAGCAGCGGACACGGTAGAGATTCACCCCTCCACTTT. Encoded protein: CASSGHGRDSPLHF. V and J are TRBV2 and TRBJ1-6; tentative D call: TRBD1 (5 bases). The CDR3 covers 14 residues. V lost 6 bases, J lost 8 bases, and 14 bases lay in between. The germline V gene encodes CDR1 SNHLY and CDR2 FYNNEI.

The chain links TRBV5-4 to TRBJ2-2, with D tentatively TRBD2 (5 bases). The CDR3 has 13 amino acids. CDR1 SGHNT and CDR2 YYREEE come from the germline V gene (reference sequence). V lost 5 bases and J lost 4, with 9 bases in between. The CDR3 DNA sequence: TGTGCCAGCAGACTAGGGTCCACCGGGGAGCTGTTTTTT. This encodes CASRLGSTGELFF.

This rearrangement joins TRBV19 to TRBJ1-6, with 7 bases fitting TRBD1. In germline, CDR1 is LNHDA, CDR2 SQIVND (reference sequence). CDR3 length equals 17 residues. The ends lost 4 bases at V and 10 bases at J; junction bases unmatched: 16. The CDR3, as DNA: TGTGCCAGTAGTACACTACAGGGGCGAGACCCTAGGTCACCCCTCCACTTT. Its protein is CASSTLQGRDPRSPLHF.

This chain uses TRBV29-1 with TRBJ2-1; TRBD2 aligns across 8 bases. This CDR3 is 16 amino acids long. Germline V CDR1 and CDR2: SQVTM, ANQGSEA. The junction had 19 bases not matched to a gene; V was cut back by 7 bases and J by 8 bases. CDR3 DNA: TGCAGCGCTTACGGCATAGCGGGGCGCTCCGGCGATGAGCAGTTCTTC. It encodes CSAYGIAGRSGDEQFF.

The V call is TRBV6-6, the J call TRBJ2-3; 10 nucleotides align to TRBD2. V lost 10 bases and J lost 4; bases outside the gene matches: 5. Germline V gene sequence: CDR1 MNHNY, CDR2 SVGAGI (reference sequence). The CDR3 covers 13 residues. CDR3 region: CAIRAGGPDTQYF. CDR3 DNA: TGTGCCATCAGAGCGGGGGGGCCAGATACGCAGTATTTT.

V is TRBV19 and J is TRBJ1-5; 9 nucleotides agree with TRBD1. CDR3 length: 14 amino acids. Trimming removed 5 bases from V and 6 bases from J; junction bases left unmatched: 5. The germline CDR1 and CDR2 sequences are LNHDA and SQIVND (reference sequence). The CDR3 reads CASSLPTGGQPQHF. As DNA, the CDR3 is TGTGCCAGTAGTCTACCGACAGGGGGTCAGCCCCAGCATTTT.

This CDR3 is CASTLTYDTQSGGYTF. CDR3 DNA: TGTGCCAGCACCTTAACGTATGACACCCAAAGCGGGGGCTACACCTTC. This sequence joins TRBV28 and TRBJ1-2; D not certain. Deletions cut 7 bases from V and 8 bases from J, with 26 bases between. The CDR3 totals 16 residues. In germline, CDR1 is MDHEN, CDR2 SYDVKM.

The rearrangement uses TRBV29-1 and TRBJ2-3, with D unclear. Germline V CDR1 and CDR2: SQVTM, ANQGSEA. This CDR3 is 11 amino acids long. V dropped 4 bases and J dropped 4 bases, with 6 bases sitting between them. This chain's CDR3 is CSVVVADTQYF. For the CDR3, the DNA is TGCAGCGTTGTTGTAGCAGATACGCAGTATTTT.

The chain has TRBV7-8 and TRBJ2-1, with a weak D call TRBD1 (5 bases). The CDR3 spans 12 residues. V gave up 10 bases and J gave up 12 bases, with 19 bases separating them. Germline assignment: CDR1 SGHVS and CDR2 FQNEAQ. CDR3 residues: CATNLPGLVQFF. In DNA form, the CDR3 reads TGTGCCACCAACCTTCCAGGGCTTGTGCAGTTCTTC.

The chain couples TRBV7-2 to TRBJ1-1; D remains ambiguous. Germline assignment: CDR1 SGHTA and CDR2 FQGNSA. This CDR3 has 16 residues. Trimming removed 1 base from V and 2 bases from J, with 14 bases in between. The CDR3, as DNA: TGTGCCAGCAGCTTAGAGGGAGCGGGGATAAACACTGAAGCTTTCTTT. Protein: CASSLEGAGINTEAFF.

The chain is built from TRBV6-5 and TRBJ2-1; 9 nucleotides align to TRBD2. Germline CDR1 and CDR2: MNHEY and SVGAGI. The CDR3 covers 16 residues. V was clipped by 2 bases and J by 0 bases; unmatched bases: 2. The CDR3 is CASSYIAGDSYNEQFF. In DNA form, the CDR3 reads TGTGCCAGCAGTTACATAGCGGGAGACTCCTACAATGAGCAGTTCTTC.

This rearrangement joins TRBV6-6 to TRBJ1-4; 7 positions match TRBD1. V was clipped by 6 bases and J by 6 bases; unmatched bases: 7. The CDR3 has 14 residues. The germline CDR1 and CDR2 sequences are MNHNY and SVGAGI (reference sequence). The CDR3 coding sequence is TGTGCCAGCAGACGACAGGGAGGAGATGAAAAACTGTTTTTT. Translated: CASRRQGGDEKLFF.

V and J are TRBV19 and TRBJ1-1, with D possibly being TRBD1 (5 bases). CDR1 and CDR2 from the germline V gene are LNHDA and SQIVND (reference sequence). The CDR3 covers 15 residues. The V end lost 6 bases, the J end lost 0 bases, and 14 bases lay between the germline ends. This CDR3 reads CASSHLGRLNTEAFF. Written as DNA, the CDR3 is TGTGCCAGTAGCCACTTGGGGCGACTGAACACTGAAGCTTTCTTT.

The J gene is TRBJ1-5, the V gene TRBV28; the D gene is possibly TRBD1 (5 bases). Looked up from germline, CDR1 is MDHEN and CDR2 is SYDVKM. This CDR3 has 17 residues. Trimming shortened V by 3 bases and J by 3 bases, and 18 bases separated the two germline ends. This CDR3 is CASSFPFGGLDNQPQHF. The CDR3 bases are TGTGCCAGCAGTTTTCCCTTCGGGGGTCTGGACAATCAGCCCCAGCATTTT.

The chain has TRBV14 and TRBJ1-1; no clear D. Per the germline V gene, CDR1 is SGHDN and CDR2 is FVKESK. The CDR3 contains 14 residues. The V gene lost 4 bases and the J gene lost 0 bases, with 9 bases spanning the gap. CDR3 region: CASSLQLMNTEAFF. Here the CDR3 DNA reads TGTGCCAGCAGCCTACAGCTTATGAACACTGAAGCTTTCTTT.

The chain carries TRBV30 and TRBJ1-2; a possible D gene is TRBD1 (6 bases). Germline CDR1 and CDR2: GTSNPN and SVGIG (reference sequence). The CDR3 is 16 amino acids. Trimming removed 2 bases at V and 3 bases at J, with 19 bases between. The CDR3, as DNA: TGTGCCTGGAGTTATACAGGGATTAGGCCCTACTATGGCTACACCTTC. As protein: CAWSYTGIRPYYGYTF.

Only one count was recorded for this clone. The genes are TRBV7-9 and TRBJ2-3, with D maybe TRBD2 (5 bases). The germline V gene encodes CDR1 SEHNR and CDR2 FQNEAQ (reference sequence). V lost 5 bases and J 2 bases, leaving 14 bases between the germline ends. This CDR3 has 15 amino acids. This CDR3 is CASSRAGYDTDTQYF. The DNA for the CDR3 is TGTGCCAGCAGCCGGGCGGGCTATGACACAGATACGCAGTATTTT. The full variable domain, in which reference TRBV7-9 and TRBJ2-3 provide the parts outside the CDR3, is DTGVSQNPRHKITKRGQNVTFRCDPISEHNRLYWYRQTLGQGPEFLTYFQNEAQLEKSRLLSDRFSAERPKGSFSTLEIQRTEQGDSAMYLCASSRAGYDTDTQYFGPGTRLTVL.

This chain links TRBV14 with TRBJ2-5; 9 nucleotides match TRBD1. The germline CDR1 and CDR2 sequences are SGHDN and FVKESK. The junction had 13 bases not matched to a gene; V was cut back by 4 bases and J by 7 bases. The CDR3 runs 16 residues. The CDR3 region has the DNA TGTGCCAGCAGCCCAAACAGGGGGCCGCCAAGAGGGACCCAGTACTTC. It encodes CASSPNRGPPRGTQYF.

This clone was counted once. The chain links TRBV14 to TRBJ2-1; possible D gene TRBD2, 7 bases. Trimming took 6 bases from V and 10 from J, leaving 25 bases between them. The CDR3 runs to 16 residues. CDR1 is SGHDN, CDR2 FVKESK, per germline. CDR3 protein: CASSPSSGGLIREQFF. CDR3 coding DNA: TGTGCCAGCAGTCCAAGCTCCGGGGGGCTCATCAGGGAGCAGTTCTTC.

This rearrangement joins TRBV4-1 to TRBJ2-5; 12 bases are a match to TRBD2. The trim removed 4 bases at V and 4 bases at J, leaving 7 bases unmatched. From germline, CDR1 is MGHRA and CDR2 YSYEKL. The CDR3 has 16 amino acids. CDR3 loop: CASSLLGLAGRETQYF. The CDR3 nucleotides read TGCGCCAGCAGCCTCCTAGGACTAGCGGGGAGAGAGACCCAGTACTTC.

There are a few counts of this clone. The chain links TRBV7-2 to TRBJ2-7; D is perhaps TRBD2 (6 bases). This CDR3 region has 15 residues. Germline V gives CDR1 SGHTA, CDR2 FQGNSA. With 5 bases removed from V and 3 bases from J, the gap between germline ends came to 17 bases. The CDR3 here is CASSGGAQPFYEQYF. The CDR3 DNA sequence: TGTGCCAGCAGCGGCGGGGCTCAGCCTTTCTACGAGCAGTACTTC.

The V and J genes are TRBV28 and TRBJ2-5; 8 bases are a match to TRBD2. In germline, CDR1 is MDHEN, CDR2 SYDVKM. J was trimmed by 0 bases and V by 5 bases; bases with no gene match: 2. This CDR3 has 14 amino acids. This chain's CDR3 is CASSSGGYQETQYF. The CDR3 nucleotides read TGTGCCAGCAGTAGCGGGGGATACCAAGAGACCCAGTACTTC.

Written as DNA, the CDR3 is TGTGCCAGCAGTGAAGGTAGCGGGGGTTACAATGAGCAGTTCTTC. Residues: CASSEGSGGYNEQFF. This rearrangement joins TRBV25-1 to TRBJ2-1, with 9 bases aligning to TRBD2. The CDR3 sequence is 15 residues long. The V segment lost 2 bases and the J segment 4 bases; nucleotides outside the gene matches: 3. Germline V lookup: CDR1 MGHDK, CDR2 SYGVNS.

V gene TRBV19 combines with J gene TRBJ1-4, with D hard to call. The germline V gene has CDR1 LNHDA and CDR2 SQIVND (reference sequence). The CDR3 consists of 14 residues. Trimming cost V 4 bases and J 8 bases, with 14 bases left between them. CDR3 sequence reads: CASSNPGLEEKLFF. In DNA, the CDR3 is TGTGCCAGTAGTAACCCGGGATTGGAGGAAAAACTGTTTTTT. Full variable domain (outside the CDR3, taken from reference TRBV19 and TRBJ1-4): DGGITQSPKYLFRKEGQNVTLSCEQNLNHDAMYWYRQDPGQGLRLIYYSQIVNDFQKGDIAEGYSVSREKKESFPLTVTSAQKNPTAFYLCASSNPGLEEKLFFGSGTQLSVL.